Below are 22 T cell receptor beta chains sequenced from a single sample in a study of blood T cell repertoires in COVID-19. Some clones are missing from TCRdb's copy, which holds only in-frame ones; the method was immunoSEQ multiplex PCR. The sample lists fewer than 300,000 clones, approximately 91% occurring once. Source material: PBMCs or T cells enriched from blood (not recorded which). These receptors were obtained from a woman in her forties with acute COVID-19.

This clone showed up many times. CDR3 DNA: TGCGCCAGCAGCCAGGGAGCCGGTGAAGCTTTCTTT. Protein: CASSQGAGEAFF. V is TRBV4-1 and J is TRBJ1-1; D gene unclear. CDR1 and CDR2 (germline): MGHRA, YSYEKL. V lost 3 bases and J lost 7, with 9 bases in between. The CDR3 extends over 12 amino acids.

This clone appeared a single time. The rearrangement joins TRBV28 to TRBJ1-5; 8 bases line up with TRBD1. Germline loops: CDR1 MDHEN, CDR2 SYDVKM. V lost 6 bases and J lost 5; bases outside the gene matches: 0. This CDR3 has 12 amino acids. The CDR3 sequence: CASRDRDQPQHF. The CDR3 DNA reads TGTGCCAGCAGGGACAGGGATCAGCCCCAGCATTTT.

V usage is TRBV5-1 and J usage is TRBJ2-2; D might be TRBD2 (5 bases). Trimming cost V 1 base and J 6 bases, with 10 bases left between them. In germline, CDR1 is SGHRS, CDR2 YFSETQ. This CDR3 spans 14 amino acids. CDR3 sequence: CASSLRPEAGELFF. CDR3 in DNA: TGCGCCAGCAGCTTGCGCCCGGAGGCCGGGGAGCTGTTTTTT.

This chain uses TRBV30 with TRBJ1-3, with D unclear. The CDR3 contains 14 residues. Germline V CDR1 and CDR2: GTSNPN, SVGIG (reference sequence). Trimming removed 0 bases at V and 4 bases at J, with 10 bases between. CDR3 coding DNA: TGTGCCTGGAGTGTTCTGGTCGGGGGAAACACCATATATTTT. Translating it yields CAWSVLVGGNTIYF. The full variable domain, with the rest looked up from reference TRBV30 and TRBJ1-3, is SQTIHQWPATLVQPVGSPLSLECTVEGTSNPNLYWYRQAAGRGLQLLFYSVGIGQISSEVPQNLSASRPQDRQFILSSKKLLLSDSGFYLCAWSVLVGGNTIYFGEGSWLTVV.

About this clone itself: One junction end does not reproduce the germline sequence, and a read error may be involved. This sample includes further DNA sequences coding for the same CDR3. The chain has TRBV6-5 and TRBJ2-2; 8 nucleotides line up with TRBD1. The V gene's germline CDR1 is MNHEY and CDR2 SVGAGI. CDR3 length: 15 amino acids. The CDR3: CASSRGQGGTGELFF. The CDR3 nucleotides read TGTGCCAGCAGCCGCGGACAGGGAGGCACCGGGGAGTTGTTTTTT.

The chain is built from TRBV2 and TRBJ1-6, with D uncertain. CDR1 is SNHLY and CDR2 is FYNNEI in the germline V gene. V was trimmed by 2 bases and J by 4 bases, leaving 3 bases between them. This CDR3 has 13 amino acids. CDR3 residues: CASSELYNSPLHF. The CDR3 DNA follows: TGTGCCAGCAGTGAATTATATAATTCACCCCTCCACTTT.

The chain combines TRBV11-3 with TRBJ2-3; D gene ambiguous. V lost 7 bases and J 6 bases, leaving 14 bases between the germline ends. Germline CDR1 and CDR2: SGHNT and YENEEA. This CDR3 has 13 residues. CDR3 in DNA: TGTGCCAGCACCCCTTCCTTTGCGGATACGCAGTATTTT. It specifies CASTPSFADTQYF.

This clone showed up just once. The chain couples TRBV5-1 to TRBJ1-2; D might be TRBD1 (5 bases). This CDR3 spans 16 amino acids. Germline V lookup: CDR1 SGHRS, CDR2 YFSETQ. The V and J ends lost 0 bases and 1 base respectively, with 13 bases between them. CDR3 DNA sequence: TGCGCCAGCAGCTTGGGTTGGACACAACTTAACTATGGCTACACCTTC. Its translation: CASSLGWTQLNYGYTF. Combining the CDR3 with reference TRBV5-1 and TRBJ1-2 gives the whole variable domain KAGVTQTPRYLIKTRGQQVTLSCSPISGHRSVSWYQQTPGQGLQFLFEYFSETQRNKGNFPGRFSGRQFSNSRSEMNVSTLELGDSALYLCASSLGWTQLNYGYTFGSGTRLTVV.

This CDR3 reads CASSSVTDTQYF. DNA for the CDR3: TGTGCCAGCAGTTCAGTGACAGATACGCAGTATTTT. The gene calls are TRBV28 and TRBJ2-3, with D unresolved. Germline lookup yields CDR1 MDHEN and CDR2 SYDVKM. The CDR3 runs 12 residues. V shed 4 bases and J shed 3 bases, with 5 bases lying between them.

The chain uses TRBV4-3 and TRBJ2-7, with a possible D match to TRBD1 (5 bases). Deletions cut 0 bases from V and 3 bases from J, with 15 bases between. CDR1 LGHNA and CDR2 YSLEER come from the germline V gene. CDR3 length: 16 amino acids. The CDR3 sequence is CASSQDRAGIYYEQYF. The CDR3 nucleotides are TGCGCCAGCAGCCAAGACAGGGCCGGAATTTACTACGAGCAGTACTTC.

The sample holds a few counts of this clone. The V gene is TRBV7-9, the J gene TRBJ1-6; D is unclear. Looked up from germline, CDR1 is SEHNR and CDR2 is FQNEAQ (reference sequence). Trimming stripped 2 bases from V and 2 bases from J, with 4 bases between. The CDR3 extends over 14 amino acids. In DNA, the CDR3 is TGTGCCAGCAGCTTACCGGCCTATAATTCACCCCTCCACTTT. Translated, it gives CASSLPAYNSPLHF.

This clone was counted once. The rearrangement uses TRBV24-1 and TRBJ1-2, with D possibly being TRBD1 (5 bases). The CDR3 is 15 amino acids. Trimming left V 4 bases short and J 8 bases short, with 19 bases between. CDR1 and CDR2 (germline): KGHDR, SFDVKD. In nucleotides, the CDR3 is TGTGCCACCAGTGACCAAATGGACATCGTTTCGGGCTACACCTTC. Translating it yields CATSDQMDIVSGYTF.

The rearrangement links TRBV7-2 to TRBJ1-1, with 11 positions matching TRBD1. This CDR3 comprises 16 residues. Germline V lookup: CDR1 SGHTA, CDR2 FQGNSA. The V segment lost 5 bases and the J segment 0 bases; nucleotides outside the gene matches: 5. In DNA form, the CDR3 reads TGTGCCAGCAGCCGGGGACAGGGGGGGATGAACACTGAAGCTTTCTTT. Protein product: CASSRGQGGMNTEAFF. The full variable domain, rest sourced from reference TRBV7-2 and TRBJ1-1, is GAGVSQSPSNKVTEKGKDVELRCDPISGHTALYWYRQSLGQGLEFLIYFQGNSAPDKSGLPSDRFSAERTGGSVSTLTIQRTQQEDSAVYLCASSRGQGGMNTEAFFGQGTRLTVV.

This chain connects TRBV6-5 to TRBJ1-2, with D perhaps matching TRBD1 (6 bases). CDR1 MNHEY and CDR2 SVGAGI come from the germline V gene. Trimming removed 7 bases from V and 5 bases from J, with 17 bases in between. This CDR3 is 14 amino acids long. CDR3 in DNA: TGTGCCAGCACCCAACCGGGGGGCGGGTATGGCTACACCTTC. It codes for CASTQPGGGYGYTF.

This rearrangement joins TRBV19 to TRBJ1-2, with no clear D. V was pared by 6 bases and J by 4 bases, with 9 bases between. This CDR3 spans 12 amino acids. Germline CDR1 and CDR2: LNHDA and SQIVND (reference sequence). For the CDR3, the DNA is TGTGCCAGTAGCGGGAATACCTATGGCTACACCTTC. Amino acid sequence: CASSGNTYGYTF.

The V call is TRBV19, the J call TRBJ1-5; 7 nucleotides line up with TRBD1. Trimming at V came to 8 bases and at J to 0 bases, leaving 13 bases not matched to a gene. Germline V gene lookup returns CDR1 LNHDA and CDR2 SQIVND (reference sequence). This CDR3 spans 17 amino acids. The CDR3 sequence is CASGPGDRAYSNQPQHF. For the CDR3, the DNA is TGTGCCAGTGGCCCGGGAGACAGGGCCTATAGCAATCAGCCCCAGCATTTT.

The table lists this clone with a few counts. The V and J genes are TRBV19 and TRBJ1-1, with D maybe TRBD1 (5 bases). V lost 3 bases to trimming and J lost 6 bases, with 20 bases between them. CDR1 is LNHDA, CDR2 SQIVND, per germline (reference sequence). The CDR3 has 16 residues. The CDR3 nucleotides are TGTGCCAGTAGTATGGGGACTGCGGGGGGGTCTGCTGAAGCTTTCTTT. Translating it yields CASSMGTAGGSAEAFF.

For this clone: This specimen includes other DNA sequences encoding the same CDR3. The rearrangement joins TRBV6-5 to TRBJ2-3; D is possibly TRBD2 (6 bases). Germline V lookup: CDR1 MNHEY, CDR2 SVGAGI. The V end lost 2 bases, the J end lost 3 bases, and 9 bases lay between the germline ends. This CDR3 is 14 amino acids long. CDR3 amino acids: CASSYVGGTDTQYF. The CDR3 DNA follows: TGTGCCAGCAGTTACGTGGGGGGAACAGATACGCAGTATTTT.

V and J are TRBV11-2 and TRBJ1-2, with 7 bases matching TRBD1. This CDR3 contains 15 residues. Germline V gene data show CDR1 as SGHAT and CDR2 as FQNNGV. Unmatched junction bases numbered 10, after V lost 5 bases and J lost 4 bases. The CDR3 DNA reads TGTGCCAGCAGCCCTGGGACAGCTCATCTCTATGGCTACACCTTC. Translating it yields CASSPGTAHLYGYTF.

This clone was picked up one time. CDR3 amino acids: CASSLGGGIEPQHF. Here the CDR3 DNA reads TGCGCCAGCAGCTTGGGGGGAGGTATAGAGCCCCAGCATTTT. The rearrangement links TRBV5-1 to TRBJ1-5, with D hard to call. CDR1 SGHRS and CDR2 YFSETQ come from the germline V gene. V was shortened by 0 bases and J by 8 bases, with 12 bases between the two germline ends. The CDR3 is 14 residues long.

The CDR3 DNA sequence: TGTGCCTGGTGGCGGATTAACTATGGCTACACCTTC. Encoded protein: CAWWRINYGYTF. The chain has TRBV30 and TRBJ1-2; no firm D call. The CDR3 has 12 residues. In germline, CDR1 is GTSNPN, CDR2 SVGIG (reference sequence). Trimming left V 5 bases short and J 1 base short, with 8 bases between.

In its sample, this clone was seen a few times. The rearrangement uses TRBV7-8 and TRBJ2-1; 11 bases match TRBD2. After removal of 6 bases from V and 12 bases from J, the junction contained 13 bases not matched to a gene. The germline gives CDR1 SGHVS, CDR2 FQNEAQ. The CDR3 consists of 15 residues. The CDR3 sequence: CASRPGLADSKAQFF. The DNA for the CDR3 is TGTGCCAGCAGACCGGGACTAGCGGATAGTAAGGCGCAGTTCTTC.